The 20 T cell receptor beta chains below come from one sample, sequenced in a study of T cells in localized non-small cell lung cancer. Profiled with immunoSEQ multiplex PCR; TCRdb holds only in-frame clones, not every one. The table includes 3,000 to 4,500 clones, around 40% detected once. Specimen: lung tumor tissue, collected before any cancer treatment. All receptors come from a male donor older than 55 with stage I lung adenocarcinoma.

The DNA of the CDR3 is TGTGCCAGCTCACCAGGGACACACACCGGGGAGCTGTTTTTT. Residues: CASSPGTHTGELFF. The chain employs TRBV18 and TRBJ2-2; the D gene is possibly TRBD1 (6 bases). The germline CDR1 and CDR2 sequences are KGHSH and LQKENI. The CDR3 totals 14 residues. V lost 2 bases to trimming and J lost 3 bases, with 7 bases between them.

By proportion, this clone is large. The CDR3 DNA reads as TGTGCCAGCAGCCAAGCTCCAGGGGATACGCAGTATTTT. It codes for CASSQAPGDTQYF. The chain is built from TRBV14 and TRBJ2-3; D might be TRBD1 (5 bases). V lost 1 base, J lost 6 bases, and 8 bases lay in between. CDR1 and CDR2 from the germline V gene are SGHDN and FVKESK. The CDR3 has 13 residues.

In its sample, this clone ranks as medium-sized. The chain has TRBV9 and TRBJ2-1, with 7 bases lining up with TRBD2. This CDR3 spans 15 amino acids. The ends lost 4 bases at V and 2 bases at J; junction bases unmatched: 6. Looked up from germline, CDR1 is SGDLS and CDR2 is YYNGEE. CDR3 in DNA: TGTGCCAGCAGCCCATCTAGCGGCACCTACAATGAGCAGTTCTTC. It translates to CASSPSSGTYNEQFF.

In this sample, this clone turned up a few times. The chain uses TRBV6-7 and TRBJ2-7, with 8 bases aligning to TRBD1. TRBV6-7 is an open reading frame whose function is uncertain. V was clipped by 5 bases and J by 3 bases; unmatched bases: 12. The length of the CDR3 is 16 residues. CDR3 loop: CASSEAPGGQGYEQYF. CDR3 DNA: TGTGCCAGCAGTGAAGCGCCGGGCGGACAGGGCTACGAGCAGTACTTC.

V is TRBV28 and J is TRBJ1-3; unclear D gene. CDR1 is MDHEN, CDR2 SYDVKM, per germline. The CDR3 is 14 amino acids. V was pared by 5 bases and J by 4 bases, with 12 bases between. The CDR3, as DNA: TGTGCCAGCAGTACATCGGTCCTGGGAAACACCATATATTTT. Translating gives CASSTSVLGNTIYF.

V gene TRBV18 combines with J gene TRBJ1-2; D is uncertain. The germline CDR1 and CDR2 sequences are KGHSH and LQKENI. Deletions cut 6 bases from V and 1 base from J, with 9 bases between. The CDR3 sequence is 13 residues long. The CDR3 protein is CASSPVFNYGYTF. In DNA, the CDR3 is TGTGCCAGCTCCCCGGTATTTAACTATGGCTACACCTTC.

This chain joins TRBV30 and TRBJ1-1; no reliable D call. This CDR3 is built from 12 residues. Trimming stripped 5 bases from V and 1 base from J, with 8 bases between. Per the germline V gene, CDR1 is GTSNPN and CDR2 is SVGIG (reference sequence). The CDR3 here is CAWSWGNTEAFF. CDR3 DNA sequence: TGTGCCTGGTCCTGGGGGAACACTGAAGCTTTCTTT.

The gene calls are TRBV15 and TRBJ2-3, with 10 positions matching TRBD2. Germline values: CDR1 LNHNV, CDR2 YYDKDF (reference sequence). With V trimmed by 1 base and J by 4 bases, 2 bases remained unmatched. The CDR3 contains 15 residues. In DNA form, the CDR3 reads TGTGCCACCAGCAGAGCTAGCGGGAGCCCAGATACGCAGTATTTT. Translating it yields CATSRASGSPDTQYF.

This clone occurred a few times. Germline is not matched at one junction end, which may reflect a read error. V is TRBV6-4 and J is TRBJ2-7; weak D call: TRBD2 (6 bases). Germline lookup yields CDR1 MRHNA and CDR2 SNTAGT. The CDR3 consists of 14 residues. The CDR3: CAISEASETYEQYF. CDR3 in DNA: TGTGCCATCAGTGAGGCTAGCGAGACCTACGAGCAGTACTTC.

This clone was counted a few times. V and J are TRBV28 and TRBJ2-7, with D possibly matching TRBD2 (5 bases). The CDR3 consists of 13 residues. With 2 bases removed from V and 7 bases from J, the gap between germline ends came to 12 bases. From germline, CDR1 is MDHEN and CDR2 SYDVKM. The CDR3 sequence: CASSLRTSGEQYF. For the CDR3, the DNA is TGTGCCAGCAGTTTAAGGACCTCGGGGGAGCAGTACTTC.

This clone was recorded a few times. This CDR3 reads CAWSEIGGFTGGYTF. In DNA, the CDR3 is TGTGCCTGGAGTGAAATTGGTGGGTTTACGGGTGGCTACACCTTC. The V call is TRBV30, the J call TRBJ1-2; no firm D call. Germline CDR1 is GTSNPN and CDR2 is SVGIG (reference sequence). This CDR3 spans 15 amino acids. Trimming left V 1 base short and J 7 bases short, with 19 bases between.

This clone was seen a handful of times. The V gene is TRBV18, the J gene TRBJ2-6; 7 nucleotides agree with TRBD1. The CDR3 covers 18 residues. J gave up 0 bases and V 3 bases, and 8 bases lay outside the gene matches. Per the germline V gene, CDR1 is KGHSH and CDR2 is LQKENI. CDR3 loop: CASSPWDSVLSGANVLTF. In nucleotides, the CDR3 is TGTGCCAGCTCACCCTGGGACAGCGTACTCTCTGGGGCCAACGTCCTGACTTTC.

This chain's CDR3 is CSADRRTYNEQFF. DNA of the CDR3: TGCAGCGCCGATCGGCGGACTTACAATGAGCAGTTCTTC. V gene TRBV29-1 combines with J gene TRBJ2-1, with D possibly being TRBD2 (5 bases). This CDR3 is built from 13 residues. Germline V gene data show CDR1 as SQVTM and CDR2 as ANQGSEA. V was pared by 7 bases and J by 4 bases, with 14 bases between.

By frequency in the sample, this clone is large. The V gene is TRBV5-1, the J gene TRBJ2-7; 9 bases line up with TRBD1. This CDR3 contains 18 residues. V was pared by 2 bases and J by 3 bases, with 15 bases of the junction left unmatched. Germline V gene sequence: CDR1 SGHRS, CDR2 YFSETQ. The CDR3 here is CASSLTSDWTGEIYEQYF. CDR3 sequence (DNA): TGCGCCAGCAGCTTAACTTCTGATTGGACAGGGGAAATCTACGAGCAGTACTTC.

Only a few counts were recorded for this clone. The J gene is TRBJ1-5, the V gene TRBV6-8; no clear D. Germline-derived CDR1 and CDR2 are MNHGY and SAAAGT. The CDR3 covers 12 residues. V was pared by 4 bases and J by 8 bases, with 9 bases between. The CDR3 is CASSLRGEPQHF. The CDR3 nucleotides are TGTGCCAGCAGTTTAAGAGGTGAGCCCCAGCATTTT.

The rearrangement joins TRBV29-1 to TRBJ2-3; a possible D gene is TRBD2 (6 bases). The V gene's germline CDR1 is SQVTM and CDR2 ANQGSEA. This CDR3 is 13 amino acids long. Trimming took off 4 bases at V and 5 bases at J, with 13 bases between the two ends. The CDR3 bases are TGCAGCGTTGTTGGCGGGAAAGGAGATACGCAGTATTTT. It specifies CSVVGGKGDTQYF.

V usage is TRBV11-3 and J usage is TRBJ2-1; D remains unclear. Per germline, CDR1 SGHNT and CDR2 YENEEA. V dropped 5 bases and J dropped 10 bases, with 18 bases sitting between them. The CDR3 is made up of 14 amino acids. The CDR3 spells CASSRSGPLGEQFF. Here the CDR3 DNA reads TGTGCCAGCAGCCGGTCGGGTCCCCTAGGGGAGCAGTTCTTC.

This clone has a single count. V is TRBV16 and J is TRBJ2-3; possibly TRBD2 for D (6 bases). The germline V gene has CDR1 KGHSY and CDR2 FQNENV. This CDR3 has 16 residues. V was cut by 5 bases and J by 3 bases, with 18 bases left in between. Written as DNA, the CDR3 is TGTGCCAGCAGCAACTCGGGACTTCCCGGGACAGATACGCAGTATTTT. Protein sequence: CASSNSGLPGTDTQYF.

This rearrangement joins TRBV9 to TRBJ1-1; D possibly corresponds to TRBD1 (5 bases). Germline values: CDR1 SGDLS, CDR2 YYNGEE. The CDR3 totals 16 residues. Trimming pared 3 bases from V and 1 base from J, leaving 16 bases between. The CDR3 bases are TGTGCCAGCAGCGCACCGGGACGCACCGGGAACACTGAAGCTTTCTTT. Its protein is CASSAPGRTGNTEAFF.

Within the sample, this clone is medium-sized (0.01 to 0.1%). J is TRBJ1-5 and V is TRBV6-8; 8 bases agree with TRBD1. This CDR3 is 14 amino acids long. V gave up 6 bases and J gave up 3 bases; unmatched junction bases: 4. Per the germline V gene, CDR1 is MNHGY and CDR2 is SAAAGT. The CDR3 protein is CASRTGVNNQPQHF. DNA for the CDR3: TGTGCCAGCAGGACAGGGGTTAACAATCAGCCCCAGCATTTT.